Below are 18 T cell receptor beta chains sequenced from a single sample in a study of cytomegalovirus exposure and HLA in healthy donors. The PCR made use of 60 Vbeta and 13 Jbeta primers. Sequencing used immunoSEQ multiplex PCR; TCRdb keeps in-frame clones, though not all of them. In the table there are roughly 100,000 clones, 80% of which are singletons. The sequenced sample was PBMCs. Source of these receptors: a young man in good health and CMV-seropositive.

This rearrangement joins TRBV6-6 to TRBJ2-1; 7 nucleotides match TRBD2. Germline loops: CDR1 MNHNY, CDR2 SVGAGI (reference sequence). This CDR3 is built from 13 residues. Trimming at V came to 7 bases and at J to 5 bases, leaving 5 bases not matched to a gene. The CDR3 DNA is TGTGCCAGCACCCCCAGCGGGGACAATGAGCAGTTCTTC. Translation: CASTPSGDNEQFF.

The CDR3 is CSVVDTPVQYF. CDR3 in DNA: TGCAGCGTTGTCGACACCCCAGTGCAGTACTTC. V usage is TRBV29-1 and J usage is TRBJ2-5; no definite D call. CDR3 length: 11 residues. Per the germline V gene, CDR1 is SQVTM and CDR2 is ANQGSEA. Trimming took 4 bases from V and 11 from J, leaving 14 bases between them. Combining the CDR3 with reference TRBV29-1 and TRBJ2-5 gives the whole variable domain SAVISQKPSRDICQRGTSLTIQCQVDSQVTMMFWYRQQPGQSLTLIATANQGSEATYESGFVIDKFPISRPNLTFSTLTVSNMSPEDSSIYLCSVVDTPVQYFGPGTRLLVL.

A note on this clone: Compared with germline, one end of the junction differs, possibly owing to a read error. The CDR3 sequence: CASSLGLAGGQETQYF. In nucleotides, the CDR3 is TGTGCTAGCAGCTTAGGTCTAGCGGGGGGTCAAGAGACCCAGTACTTC. The chain is built from TRBV7-7 and TRBJ2-5; TRBD2 matches at 11 bases. Germline values: CDR1 SSHAT, CDR2 FNYEAQ (reference sequence). The CDR3 is 16 residues long.

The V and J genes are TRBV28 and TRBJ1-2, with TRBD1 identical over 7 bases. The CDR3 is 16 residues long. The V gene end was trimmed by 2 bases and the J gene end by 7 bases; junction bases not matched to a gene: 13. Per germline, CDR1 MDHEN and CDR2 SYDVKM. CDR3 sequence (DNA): TGTGCCAGCAGTTTACCCCACACAGGACAGGCTCGTGGCTACACCTTC. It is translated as CASSLPHTGQARGYTF.

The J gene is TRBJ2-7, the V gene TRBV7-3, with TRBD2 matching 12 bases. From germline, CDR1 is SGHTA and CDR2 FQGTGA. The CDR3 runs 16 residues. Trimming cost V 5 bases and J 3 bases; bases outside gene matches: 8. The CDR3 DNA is TGTGCCAGCAGCGGCCGGACTAGCGGGGCTTACTACGAGCAGTACTTC. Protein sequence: CASSGRTSGAYYEQYF.

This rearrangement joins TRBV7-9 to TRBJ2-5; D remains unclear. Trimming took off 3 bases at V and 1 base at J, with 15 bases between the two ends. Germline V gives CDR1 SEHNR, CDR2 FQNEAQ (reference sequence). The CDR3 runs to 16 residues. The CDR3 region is CASSLGSRFFQETQYF. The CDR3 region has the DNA TGTGCCAGCAGCTTGGGTTCCAGGTTTTTCCAAGAGACCCAGTACTTC.

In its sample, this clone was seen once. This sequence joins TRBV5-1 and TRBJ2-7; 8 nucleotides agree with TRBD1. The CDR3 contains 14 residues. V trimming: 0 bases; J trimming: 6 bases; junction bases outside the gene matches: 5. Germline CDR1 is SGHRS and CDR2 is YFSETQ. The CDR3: CASSLVGQGGEQYF. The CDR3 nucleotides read TGCGCCAGCAGCTTGGTAGGACAGGGAGGCGAGCAGTACTTC.

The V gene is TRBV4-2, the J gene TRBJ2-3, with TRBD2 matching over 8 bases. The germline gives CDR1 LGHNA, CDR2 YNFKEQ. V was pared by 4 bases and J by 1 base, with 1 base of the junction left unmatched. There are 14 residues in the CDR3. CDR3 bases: TGTGCCAGCAGCCCGGGGGGGGGCACAGATACGCAGTATTTT. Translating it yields CASSPGGGTDTQYF.

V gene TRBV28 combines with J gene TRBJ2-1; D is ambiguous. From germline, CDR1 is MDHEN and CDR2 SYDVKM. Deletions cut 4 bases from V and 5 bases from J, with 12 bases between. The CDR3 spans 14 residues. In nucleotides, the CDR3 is TGTGCCAGCAGTTCAGTACCGGGTAACAATGAGCAGTTCTTC. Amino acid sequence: CASSSVPGNNEQFF.

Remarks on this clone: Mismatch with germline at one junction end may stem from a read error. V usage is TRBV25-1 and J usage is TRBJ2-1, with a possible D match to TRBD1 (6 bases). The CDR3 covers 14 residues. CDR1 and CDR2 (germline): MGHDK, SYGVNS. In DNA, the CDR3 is TGTGCCGGCAGCGTGGGGGCCTCTAGGAATGAGCAGTTCTTC. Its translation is CAGSVGASRNEQFF.

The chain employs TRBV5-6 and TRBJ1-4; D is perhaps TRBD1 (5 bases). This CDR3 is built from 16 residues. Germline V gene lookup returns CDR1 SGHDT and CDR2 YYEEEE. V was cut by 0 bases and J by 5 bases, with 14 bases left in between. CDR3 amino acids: CASSLAGTGGNEKLFF. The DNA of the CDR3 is TGTGCCAGCAGCTTGGCAGGGACCGGGGGAAATGAAAAACTGTTTTTT.

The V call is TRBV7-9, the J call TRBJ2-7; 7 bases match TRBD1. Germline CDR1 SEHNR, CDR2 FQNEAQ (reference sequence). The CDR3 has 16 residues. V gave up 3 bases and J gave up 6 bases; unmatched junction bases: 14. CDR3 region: CASSLTPRDRVPEQYF. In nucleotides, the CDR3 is TGTGCCAGCAGCTTGACTCCCCGAGACAGGGTGCCCGAGCAGTACTTC.

CDR3 protein: CASSFQREPYEQYF. The CDR3 DNA reads TGCGCCAGCAGCTTTCAACGCGAACCCTACGAGCAGTACTTC. The chain links TRBV5-1 to TRBJ2-7; D is uncertain. This CDR3 has 14 residues. Trimming removed 2 bases from V and 2 bases from J, with 11 bases in between. Germline CDR1 reads SGHRS; CDR2 reads YFSETQ.

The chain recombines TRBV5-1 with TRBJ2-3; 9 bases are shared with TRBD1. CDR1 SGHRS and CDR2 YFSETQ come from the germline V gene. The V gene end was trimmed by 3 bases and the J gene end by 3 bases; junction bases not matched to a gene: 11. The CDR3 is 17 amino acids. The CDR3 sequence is CASSSRPTGQGTDTQYF. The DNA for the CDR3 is TGCGCCAGCAGCTCACGCCCTACTGGACAGGGGACAGATACGCAGTATTTT. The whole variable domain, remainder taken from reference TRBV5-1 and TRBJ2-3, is KAGVTQTPRYLIKTRGQQVTLSCSPISGHRSVSWYQQTPGQGLQFLFEYFSETQRNKGNFPGRFSGRQFSNSRSEMNVSTLELGDSALYLCASSSRPTGQGTDTQYFGPGTRLTVL.

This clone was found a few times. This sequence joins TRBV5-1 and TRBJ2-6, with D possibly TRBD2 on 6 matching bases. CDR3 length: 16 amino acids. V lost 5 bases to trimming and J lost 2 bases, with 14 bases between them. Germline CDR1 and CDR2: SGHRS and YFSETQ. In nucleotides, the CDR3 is TGCGCCAGCAGATCGTCAGGGACTGCTGGGGCCAACGTCCTGACTTTC. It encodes CASRSSGTAGANVLTF.

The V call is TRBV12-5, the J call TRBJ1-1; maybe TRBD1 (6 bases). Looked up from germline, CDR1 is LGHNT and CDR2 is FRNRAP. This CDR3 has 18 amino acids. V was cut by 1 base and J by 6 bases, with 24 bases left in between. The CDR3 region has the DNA TGTGCTAGTGGTTTGGCCTCTGGGGGGGGCCAAACGATCCCTGAAGCTTTCTTT. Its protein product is CASGLASGGGQTIPEAFF.

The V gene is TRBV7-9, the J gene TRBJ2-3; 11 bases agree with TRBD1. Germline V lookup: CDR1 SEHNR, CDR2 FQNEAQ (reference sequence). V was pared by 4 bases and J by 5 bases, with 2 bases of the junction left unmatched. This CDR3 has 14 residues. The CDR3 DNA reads TGTGCCAGCAGCTGGGGGACAGGGGGAGATACGCAGTATTTT. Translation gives CASSWGTGGDTQYF.

The CDR3 region has the DNA TGTGCCAGTAGTGGGGGTCTAGCGGACATCCCGAGGACAGATACGCAGTATTTT. This codes for CASSGGLADIPRTDTQYF. V usage is TRBV19 and J usage is TRBJ2-3, with 7 nucleotides matching TRBD2. V shed 5 bases and J 3 bases; nucleotides not matched to a gene: 17. CDR3 length: 18 amino acids. Germline V gives CDR1 LNHDA, CDR2 SQIVND (reference sequence).